Listed here are 17 T cell receptor beta chains from one sample, sequenced in a study of cytomegalovirus exposure and HLA in healthy donors. PCR used 60 Vbeta primers and 13 Jbeta primers. The repertoire was sequenced with immunoSEQ multiplex PCR; TCRdb's copy has only in-frame clones and lacks some. The sample records some 270,000 clones, 80% being singletons. The sequencing input was PBMCs. The receptors here all came from a girl aged 2 to 10 in good health and CMV-seronegative.

The CDR3 is CASSPTPPGQGAWEQYF. CDR3 nucleotides: TGCGCCAGCAGCCCGACTCCACCGGGACAGGGGGCGTGGGAGCAGTACTTC. The rearrangement joins TRBV5-1 to TRBJ2-5; 12 bases are shared with TRBD1. Trimming took 4 bases from V and 11 from J; bases not matched to a gene: 18. Germline V CDR1 and CDR2: SGHRS, YFSETQ. The CDR3 consists of 17 residues.

The chain employs TRBV7-9 and TRBJ1-6, with D perhaps matching TRBD1 (5 bases). CDR1 is SEHNR, CDR2 FQNEAQ, per germline (reference sequence). The CDR3 contains 15 residues. Trimming took 7 bases from V and 2 from J, leaving 12 bases between them. CDR3 DNA sequence: TGTGCCAGCACCGGTTGGGGGGCCTATAATTCACCCCTCCACTTT. Protein: CASTGWGAYNSPLHF.

This rearrangement joins TRBV14 to TRBJ2-7; no reliable D call. Germline CDR1 is SGHDN and CDR2 is FVKESK. This CDR3 has 15 residues. V dropped 1 base and J dropped 2 bases, with 12 bases sitting between them. The chain's CDR3 is CASSQGVGTTYEQYF. The CDR3, as DNA: TGTGCCAGCAGCCAAGGGGTAGGAACTACCTACGAGCAGTACTTC.

The genes are TRBV30 and TRBJ2-3, with 13 bases lining up with TRBD2. The length of the CDR3 is 16 residues. Trimming took 2 bases from V and 6 from J; bases not matched to a gene: 8. Germline assignment: CDR1 GTSNPN and CDR2 SVGIG (reference sequence). CDR3 DNA sequence: TGTGCCTGGAGTCTATCCGCGGGACTAGCGGGGGATACGCAGTATTTT. Translated, it gives CAWSLSAGLAGDTQYF. Together with reference TRBV30 and TRBJ2-3, the CDR3 gives the full variable domain: SQTIHQWPATLVQPVGSPLSLECTVEGTSNPNLYWYRQAAGRGLQLLFYSVGIGQISSEVPQNLSASRPQDRQFILSSKKLLLSDSGFYLCAWSLSAGLAGDTQYFGPGTRLTVL.

This chain connects TRBV9 to TRBJ1-6; 10 bases map to TRBD1. This CDR3 spans 17 amino acids. Trimming removed 2 bases from V and 8 bases from J; junction bases left unmatched: 10. CDR1 and CDR2 from the germline V gene are SGDLS and YYNGEE. DNA for the CDR3: TGTGCCAGCAGCGTCAACCGGGGACAGGGGACCGATTCACCCCTCCACTTT. It specifies CASSVNRGQGTDSPLHF.

The V and J genes are TRBV5-1 and TRBJ1-2; D might be TRBD1 (5 bases). With 6 bases removed from V and 6 bases from J, the gap between germline ends came to 21 bases. The CDR3 length is 15 residues. Germline V gene data show CDR1 as SGHRS and CDR2 as YFSETQ. The CDR3 bases are TGCGCCAGCAACCCCTTGACGGGGGTGGAGGATGGCTACACCTTC. It codes for CASNPLTGVEDGYTF.

The chain carries TRBV9 and TRBJ1-2; 10 bases match TRBD1. The CDR3 runs 14 residues. V was clipped by 4 bases and J by 8 bases; unmatched bases: 8. The germline V gene has CDR1 SGDLS and CDR2 YYNGEE. This CDR3 reads CASSTRDRGNGYTF. As DNA, the CDR3 is TGTGCCAGCAGCACCCGGGACAGGGGTAACGGCTACACCTTC. Full variable domain (missing parts from reference TRBV9 and TRBJ1-2): DSGVTQTPKHLITATGQRVTLRCSPRSGDLSVYWYQQSLDQGLQFLIQYYNGEERAKGNILERFSAQQFPDLHSELNLSSLELGDSALYFCASSTRDRGNGYTFGSGTRLTVV.

This chain connects TRBV9 to TRBJ2-1; TRBD1 agrees at 9 bases. The CDR3 covers 16 residues. Germline trimming cut 3 bases from V and 7 bases from J; bases unmatched to any gene: 11. Per germline, CDR1 SGDLS and CDR2 YYNGEE. The CDR3 region has the DNA TGTGCCAGCAGCGCCCGAACAGGGGGCGCTGGAAATGAGCAGTTCTTC. Translated: CASSARTGGAGNEQFF. Full variable domain (outside the CDR3, taken from reference TRBV9 and TRBJ2-1): DSGVTQTPKHLITATGQRVTLRCSPRSGDLSVYWYQQSLDQGLQFLIQYYNGEERAKGNILERFSAQQFPDLHSELNLSSLELGDSALYFCASSARTGGAGNEQFFGPGTRLTVL.

The chain carries TRBV11-2 and TRBJ2-7; the D gene is possibly TRBD2 (6 bases). Between the trimmed V and J ends, which lost 0 bases and 2 bases, there was a span of 14 bases. The CDR3 contains 16 residues. The germline gives CDR1 SGHAT, CDR2 FQNNGV. For the CDR3, the DNA is TGTGCCAGCAGCTTAGAGGGAGTGCGGGGCGCCTACGAGCAGTACTTC. This encodes CASSLEGVRGAYEQYF.

V usage is TRBV30 and J usage is TRBJ1-2; 11 nucleotides match TRBD1. V shed 4 bases and J 3 bases; nucleotides not matched to a gene: 7. This CDR3 comprises 15 residues. Germline CDR1 is GTSNPN and CDR2 is SVGIG (reference sequence). The CDR3 spells CAWNQGQGGYYGYTF. The CDR3 coding sequence is TGTGCCTGGAACCAGGGACAGGGGGGTTACTATGGCTACACCTTC. The full variable domain, completed using reference TRBV30 and TRBJ1-2, is SQTIHQWPATLVQPVGSPLSLECTVEGTSNPNLYWYRQAAGRGLQLLFYSVGIGQISSEVPQNLSASRPQDRQFILSSKKLLLSDSGFYLCAWNQGQGGYYGYTFGSGTRLTVV.

The V and J genes are TRBV30 and TRBJ1-2; D might be TRBD1 (6 bases). V was trimmed by 2 bases and J by 7 bases, leaving 14 bases between them. The CDR3 is 13 residues long. Germline V gene lookup returns CDR1 GTSNPN and CDR2 SVGIG (reference sequence). CDR3 in amino acids: CAWSWRGAGGYTF. The CDR3 bases are TGTGCCTGGAGTTGGCGGGGGGCGGGTGGCTACACCTTC.

The chain has TRBV11-2 and TRBJ2-7; tentatively, D is TRBD1 (8 bases). This CDR3 has 15 residues. V lost 2 bases to trimming and J lost 6 bases, with 17 bases between them. Germline V gene sequence: CDR1 SGHAT, CDR2 FQNNGV. The CDR3 reads CASSLRTGGASEQYF. For the CDR3, the DNA is TGTGCCAGCAGCTTAAGAACAGGGGGGGCCAGCGAGCAGTACTTC.

The J gene is TRBJ1-5, the V gene TRBV19, with D uncertain. The ends were cut back, 5 bases at V and 2 bases at J, with 13 bases in the middle. This CDR3 spans 15 amino acids. Germline loops: CDR1 LNHDA, CDR2 SQIVND (reference sequence). The CDR3 bases are TGTGCCAGTAGTTCGACGAGGAGGGGCAATCAGCCCCAGCATTTT. Its translation: CASSSTRRGNQPQHF.

The chain has TRBV28 and TRBJ2-1, with TRBD2 as a possible D gene (5 bases). This CDR3 has 12 residues. The germline gives CDR1 MDHEN, CDR2 SYDVKM. Trimming removed 4 bases from V and 7 bases from J, with 8 bases in between. As DNA, the CDR3 is TGTGCCAGCAGTTACCGGGGTAATGAGCAGTTCTTC. Encoded protein: CASSYRGNEQFF.

This clone showed up just a few times. The rearrangement links TRBV2 to TRBJ1-4; 7 bases are a match to TRBD1. The V segment lost 8 bases and the J segment 8 bases; nucleotides outside the gene matches: 11. Germline CDR1 SNHLY, CDR2 FYNNEI. The CDR3 sequence is 14 residues long. CDR3: CASEPTGKGEKLFF. The CDR3 DNA reads TGTGCCAGCGAACCGACAGGGAAAGGAGAAAAACTGTTTTTT.

CDR3 sequence (DNA): TGTGCCAGTAGAGGGGCGCGGGGCTACACCTTC. Protein product: CASRGARGYTF. The genes are TRBV19 and TRBJ1-2; maybe TRBD1 (5 bases). Germline V CDR1 and CDR2: LNHDA, SQIVND (reference sequence). Trimming removed 6 bases from V and 8 bases from J, with 10 bases in between. The CDR3 runs to 11 residues.

V and J are TRBV27 and TRBJ1-1; D is undetermined. V was trimmed by 0 bases and J by 0 bases, leaving 2 bases between them. Germline V gives CDR1 MNHEY, CDR2 SMNVEV (reference sequence). The CDR3 contains 13 residues. As DNA, the CDR3 is TGTGCCAGCAGTTTATCCATGAACACTGAAGCTTTCTTT. Translation: CASSLSMNTEAFF.